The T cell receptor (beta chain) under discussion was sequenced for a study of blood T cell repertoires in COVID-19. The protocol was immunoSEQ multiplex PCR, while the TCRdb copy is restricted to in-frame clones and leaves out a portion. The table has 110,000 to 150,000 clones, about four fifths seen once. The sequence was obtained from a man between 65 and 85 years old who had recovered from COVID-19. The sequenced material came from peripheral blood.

CDR3: CASSFRPGLGIGNQPQHF. CDR3 in DNA: TGTGCCAGCAGCTTTAGGCCAGGGTTGGGAATCGGCAATCAGCCCCAGCATTTT. The chain couples TRBV11-2 to TRBJ1-5; D might be TRBD1 (5 bases). Trimming pared 3 bases from V and 2 bases from J, leaving 20 bases between. The CDR3 extends over 18 amino acids. In germline, CDR1 is SGHAT, CDR2 FQNNGV.